This T cell receptor beta chain derives from a study of blood T cell repertoires in COVID-19. Study-wide context: PBMCs, B-cell-depleted T cells, or T cells were the source of the cDNA or gDNA that made up the material.

Produced via immunoSEQ multiplex PCR; TCRdb's table is partial and in-frame only. This table has 250,000 to 300,000 clones, 88% appearing once. The germline CDR1 and CDR2 sequences are LGHNT and FRNRAP. The V and J ends lost 5 bases and 0 bases, in that order; junction bases with no gene match: 10. The CDR3 sequence is 17 residues long. The sequence was collected from a woman aged 40 to 50 who had recovered from COVID-19. Sequencing used peripheral blood. J is TRBJ1-3 and V is TRBV12-5, with 7 bases fitting TRBD1. Here the CDR3 reads CASGPPDRPFSGNTIYF. The CDR3 DNA follows: TGTGCTAGTGGTCCTCCGGACAGGCCCTTCTCTGGAAACACCATATATTTT. Full variable domain (outside the CDR3, taken from reference TRBV12-5 and TRBJ1-3): DARVTQTPRHKVTEMGQEVTMRCQPILGHNTVFWYRQTMMQGLELLAYFRNRAPLDDSGMPKDRFSAEMPDATLATLKIQPSEPRDSAVYFCASGPPDRPFSGNTIYFGEGSWLTVV.